The clone carrying this T cell receptor beta chain appeared many times. The antigen remains unidentified. This sample stems from a study of T cells in Graves' hyperthyroidism and ophthalmopathy. Study-level background: Peripheral blood was taken when the disease was first diagnosed, before any treatment began.

The source material, RNA transcripts, was used to amplify TCR beta CDR3 regions. First-round RT-PCR targeting the TCR CDR3 was performed with the HTBI primer set. TCRdb redid the calling of the multiplex PCR reads with MiXCR, one entry per CDR3 protein. The profile shows about 700,000 distinct CDR3 sequences, less than 15% of them singletons. Overall study findings and caveats: For ophthalmopathy, model prediction preceded onset by a median about 6 months.

Trimming stripped 6 bases from V and 4 bases from J, with 15 bases between. The germline CDR1 and CDR2 sequences are SNHLY and FYNNEI. This CDR3 region has 14 residues. The genes are TRBV2 and TRBJ1-2; D perhaps matches TRBD1 (5 bases). Sequencing used blood. The sequence was obtained from a woman aged 18-29 years with Graves' hyperthyroidism. CDR3 residues: CASRSAGRLYGYTF. In DNA, the CDR3 is TGTGCCAGCAGGTCGGCAGGGCGACTCTATGGCTACACCTTC.